Each of the 23 T cell receptor beta chains below was sequenced from the same sample in a study of blood T cell repertoires in COVID-19. Libraries were prepared by immunoSEQ multiplex PCR; TCRdb keeps only in-frame clonotypes and omits some of them. The sample has about 98,000 clones; 70% to 90% are singletons. Sequenced: peripheral blood. The receptors here all came from a man aged 55 to 70 with acute or convalescent COVID-19.

This clone showed up many times. The chain links TRBV10-3 to TRBJ2-3; D gene unclear. Germline values: CDR1 ENHRY, CDR2 SYGVKD. V lost 0 bases to trimming and J lost 1 base, with 8 bases between them. This CDR3 spans 15 amino acids. This chain's CDR3 is CAISESGRGTDTQYF. The CDR3 DNA sequence: TGTGCCATCAGTGAGTCGGGTCGGGGCACAGATACGCAGTATTTT.

The chain joins TRBV7-9 to TRBJ2-1; a possible D gene is TRBD2 (5 bases). V was cut by 2 bases and J by 6 bases, with 14 bases left in between. From germline, CDR1 is SEHNR and CDR2 FQNEAQ (reference sequence). This CDR3 is 15 amino acids long. CDR3 protein: CASSLMTGVSNEQFF. As DNA, the CDR3 is TGTGCCAGCAGCTTAATGACCGGGGTCTCCAATGAGCAGTTCTTC.

This clone was observed a few times. The chain combines TRBV3-1 (or the pseudogene TRBV3-2) with TRBJ1-2; no clear D. Germline CDR1 reads LGHDT; CDR2 reads YNNKEL (reference sequence). V dropped 6 bases and J dropped 8 bases, with 13 bases sitting between them. The CDR3 sequence is 12 residues long. In DNA form, the CDR3 reads TGTGCCAGCAGGAAGGGAGGTCAGGGCTACACCTTC. Its protein is CASRKGGQGYTF.

J is TRBJ2-5 and V is TRBV10-2; 7 bases align to TRBD1. CDR1 and CDR2 from the germline V gene are WSHSY and SAAADI. V was clipped by 2 bases and J by 4 bases; unmatched bases: 4. This CDR3 is built from 14 residues. CDR3 in DNA: TGCGCCAGCAGTGAGGACAGGGTGGTAGAGACCCAGTACTTC. It codes for CASSEDRVVETQYF.

V usage is TRBV10-3 and J usage is TRBJ2-1; the match to TRBD2 covers 14 bases. The CDR3 is made up of 17 amino acids. J was trimmed by 9 bases and V by 5 bases; bases with no gene match: 12. Looked up from germline, CDR1 is ENHRY and CDR2 is SYGVKD. CDR3 in DNA: TGTGCCATCAGTCGCTCTAAGGGACTAGCGGGAGCTGGTGAGCAGTTCTTC. It yields the protein CAISRSKGLAGAGEQFF.

This clone was seen a few times. The J gene is TRBJ1-4, the V gene TRBV15; D not resolved. Germline CDR1 reads LNHNV; CDR2 reads YYDKDF (reference sequence). CDR3 length: 14 amino acids. Trimming removed 5 bases from V and 0 bases from J, with 7 bases in between. CDR3 protein: CATSRATTNEKLFF. CDR3 bases: TGTGCCACCAGCCGAGCTACAACTAATGAAAAACTGTTTTTT.

The J gene is TRBJ2-4, the V gene TRBV9; 12 nucleotides line up with TRBD2. This CDR3 is 16 amino acids long. The trim removed 4 bases at V and 7 bases at J, leaving 9 bases unmatched. Germline lookup yields CDR1 SGDLS and CDR2 YYNGEE. CDR3 nucleotide sequence: TGTGCCAGCAGCATAGCTAGCGGGGGGGCTTGGAACATTCAGTACTTC. Translating gives CASSIASGGAWNIQYF.

This sequence joins TRBV5-1 and TRBJ1-1; the D gene is possibly TRBD1 (6 bases). Trimming cost V 4 bases and J 5 bases, with 18 bases left between them. Germline lookup yields CDR1 SGHRS and CDR2 YFSETQ. The CDR3 length is 15 residues. CDR3: CASSATGRGSTEAFF. CDR3 nucleotide sequence: TGCGCCAGCAGCGCGACGGGCAGGGGATCTACTGAAGCTTTCTTT.

This chain links TRBV28 with TRBJ1-2; D remains ambiguous. The CDR3 is made up of 12 amino acids. Trimming took off 5 bases at V and 3 bases at J, with 7 bases between the two ends. Germline loops: CDR1 MDHEN, CDR2 SYDVKM. DNA of the CDR3: TGTGCCAGCAGTAGGAGGGACTATGGCTACACCTTC. It specifies CASSRRDYGYTF.

This clone was counted once. The J gene is TRBJ2-3, the V gene TRBV7-9; TRBD2 agrees at 7 bases. V gave up 5 bases and J gave up 4 bases; unmatched junction bases: 9. The CDR3 sequence is 15 residues long. Germline assignment: CDR1 SEHNR and CDR2 FQNEAQ (reference sequence). CDR3 sequence reads: CASSLTGGDADTQYF. The CDR3 bases are TGTGCCAGCAGCCTGACGGGGGGAGACGCAGATACGCAGTATTTT.

This clone appeared a few times. J is TRBJ2-2 and V is TRBV24-1; no reliable D call. This CDR3 spans 13 amino acids. Germline V CDR1 and CDR2: KGHDR, SFDVKD. V lost 5 bases to trimming and J lost 6 bases, with 9 bases between them. CDR3: CATSGRLSGELFF. The CDR3 coding sequence is TGTGCCACCAGTGGTCGGTTGTCCGGGGAGCTGTTTTTT.

The chain uses TRBV29-1 and TRBJ2-7, with unresolved D. CDR3 length: 12 residues. Trimming shortened V by 3 bases and J by 2 bases, and 8 bases separated the two germline ends. CDR1 is SQVTM and CDR2 is ANQGSEA in the germline V gene. The CDR3 nucleotides are TGCAGCGTTGAGGCGGCTACCTACGAGCAGTACTTC. The encoded protein is CSVEAATYEQYF.

This chain joins TRBV27 and TRBJ1-1; D gene unclear. Between the trimmed V and J ends, which lost 9 bases and 3 bases, there was a span of 14 bases. Germline assignment: CDR1 MNHEY and CDR2 SMNVEV (reference sequence). This CDR3 contains 13 residues. The DNA for the CDR3 is TGTGCCAGTTCCCTCGCCGGGTACACTGAAGCTTTCTTT. As protein: CASSLAGYTEAFF.

Turning to this clone: One base away lies a much larger clone, so this may be a sequencing read error. The rearrangement joins TRBV11-1 to TRBJ2-7, with 10 bases identical to TRBD1. Trimming cost V 5 bases and J 3 bases; bases outside gene matches: 1. This CDR3 contains 13 residues. CDR1 and CDR2 (germline): SGHAT, FQDESV (reference sequence). The CDR3 DNA sequence: TGTGCCAGCAGCAGGACAGGGGGCTACGAGCAGTACTTC. It encodes CASSRTGGYEQYF.

The chain uses TRBV14 and TRBJ2-3, with TRBD1 identical over 8 bases. The J segment lost 4 bases and the V segment lost 3 bases, leaving 6 bases of the junction unmatched. CDR1 SGHDN and CDR2 FVKESK come from the germline V gene. The CDR3 sequence is 15 residues long. CDR3 DNA sequence: TGTGCCAGCAGCCAGTGGACAGGGAGTCCAGATACGCAGTATTTT. This codes for CASSQWTGSPDTQYF.

The V and J genes are TRBV10-1 and TRBJ2-1, with 10 positions matching TRBD2. J lost 3 bases, V lost 3 bases, and 8 bases had no gene match. The CDR3 loop spans 17 amino acids. Per germline, CDR1 WNHNN and CDR2 SYGVQD (reference sequence). CDR3 protein: CASSELSSGSGYNEQFF. The CDR3 bases are TGCGCCAGCAGTGAACTGTCTAGCGGGAGCGGCTACAATGAGCAGTTCTTC.

This chain connects TRBV10-2 to TRBJ2-2, with 7 bases aligning to TRBD2. V trimming: 7 bases; J trimming: 5 bases; junction bases outside the gene matches: 7. The V gene's germline CDR1 is WSHSY and CDR2 SAAADI. CDR3 size: 14 residues. The CDR3 sequence: CASMAGVRTGELFF. The CDR3 DNA reads TGCGCCAGCATGGCGGGGGTTCGGACCGGGGAGCTGTTTTTT.

In this sample, this clone turned up once. This sequence joins TRBV6-5 and TRBJ2-1; tentatively, D is TRBD1 (6 bases). The V and J ends lost 6 bases and 3 bases respectively, with 15 bases between them. Germline V gives CDR1 MNHEY, CDR2 SVGAGI. The CDR3 runs to 15 residues. CDR3 region: CASSYGQNIYNEQFF. CDR3 DNA sequence: TGTGCCAGCAGCTATGGACAGAATATCTACAATGAGCAGTTCTTC.

This chain uses TRBV19 with TRBJ1-2; a possible D gene is TRBD1 (5 bases). The V and J ends lost 5 bases and 4 bases respectively, with 17 bases between them. CDR3 size: 15 residues. Germline V gives CDR1 LNHDA, CDR2 SQIVND (reference sequence). The CDR3 DNA sequence: TGTGCCAGTAGTCAGCAGGGTGGTAGTGTCTATGGCTACACCTTC. Protein sequence: CASSQQGGSVYGYTF.

The genes are TRBV19 and TRBJ1-3; D is ambiguous. Germline values: CDR1 LNHDA, CDR2 SQIVND (reference sequence). CDR3 length: 15 residues. Trimming took off 3 bases at V and 0 bases at J, with 9 bases between the two ends. CDR3 nucleotide sequence: TGTGCCAGTAGTATGGGAGTTTACTCTGGAAACACCATATATTTT. Translation gives CASSMGVYSGNTIYF.

The rearrangement uses TRBV5-1 and TRBJ2-3, with D hard to call. Per the germline V gene, CDR1 is SGHRS and CDR2 is YFSETQ. V lost 7 bases, J lost 5 bases, and 14 bases lay in between. There are 13 residues in the CDR3. CDR3 DNA sequence: TGCGCCAGCTCTACCTGGCCGGGAGATACGCAGTATTTT. It translates to CASSTWPGDTQYF.

The J gene is TRBJ2-3, the V gene TRBV11-2, with TRBD2 as a possible D gene (5 bases). The CDR3 consists of 15 residues. Trimming removed 5 bases at V and 0 bases at J, with 12 bases between. Germline CDR1 reads SGHAT; CDR2 reads FQNNGV. CDR3 coding DNA: TGTGCCAGCAGCCAAAACGGGGTTAGCACAGATACGCAGTATTTT. Translated: CASSQNGVSTDTQYF.

This sequence joins TRBV10-1 and TRBJ2-3; the match to TRBD2 covers 9 bases. Trimming cost V 4 bases and J 2 bases; bases outside gene matches: 7. Germline V gene sequence: CDR1 WNHNN, CDR2 SYGVQD (reference sequence). The CDR3 is 16 residues long. CDR3 in amino acids: CASSGRTSEDTDTQYF. CDR3 coding DNA: TGCGCCAGCAGTGGTAGGACTAGCGAGGACACAGATACGCAGTATTTT.